This T cell receptor beta chain was obtained from a study of early T cells in non-severe SARS-CoV-2 infection. Study overall: Chains were not paired, and sequencing was done on bulk RNA from unsorted whole blood.

This clonotype was seen a handful of times. As yet, its antigen is unknown. Individual cDNA molecules received unique molecular identifiers during library preparation. TCRdb processed the 5' RACE reads anew with MiXCR; each CDR3 protein has one entry. Among over 70,000 distinct CDR3 sequences listed, around an eighth were seen once. After removal of 6 bases from V and 13 bases from J, the junction contained 8 bases not matched to a gene. This CDR3 region has 12 residues. Study findings and constraints: CD4 and private specificities were missed by VDJdb matching, which favored anti-spike CD8 responses.

The clonotype was recovered from an adult who was a healthcare worker with PCR-confirmed SARS-CoV-2 infection or an uninfected control (not recorded which). Sequences were obtained from whole blood. The genes are TRBV12-3 or TRBV12-4 and TRBJ2-1, with 8 bases that match TRBD1. The CDR3 sequence: CASSRGPSAQFF. The CDR3 DNA follows: TGTGCCAGCAGCAGGGGGCCCTCCGCCCAGTTCTTC.